The clone carrying this T cell receptor beta chain turned up a few times. This sample is part of a study of T cells in localized non-small cell lung cancer. TCRdb keeps only in-frame clones here, not all; method: immunoSEQ multiplex PCR. The table lists 1,700 or so clones, around a quarter of them singletons. The CDR3 spans 13 residues. CDR1 is SGDLS, CDR2 YYNGEE, per germline. V gave up 6 bases and J gave up 6 bases, with 12 bases separating them. The gene calls are TRBV9 and TRBJ2-2; possibly TRBD1 for D (6 bases). This specimen was normal lung tissue next to the tumor, taken before any cancer treatment. This TCR was sampled from a female donor over 55 with stage II lung adenocarcinoma. The CDR3 loop is CASKRGLAGELFF. The DNA for the CDR3 is TGTGCCAGCAAAAGGGGGTTGGCCGGGGAGCTGTTTTTT.